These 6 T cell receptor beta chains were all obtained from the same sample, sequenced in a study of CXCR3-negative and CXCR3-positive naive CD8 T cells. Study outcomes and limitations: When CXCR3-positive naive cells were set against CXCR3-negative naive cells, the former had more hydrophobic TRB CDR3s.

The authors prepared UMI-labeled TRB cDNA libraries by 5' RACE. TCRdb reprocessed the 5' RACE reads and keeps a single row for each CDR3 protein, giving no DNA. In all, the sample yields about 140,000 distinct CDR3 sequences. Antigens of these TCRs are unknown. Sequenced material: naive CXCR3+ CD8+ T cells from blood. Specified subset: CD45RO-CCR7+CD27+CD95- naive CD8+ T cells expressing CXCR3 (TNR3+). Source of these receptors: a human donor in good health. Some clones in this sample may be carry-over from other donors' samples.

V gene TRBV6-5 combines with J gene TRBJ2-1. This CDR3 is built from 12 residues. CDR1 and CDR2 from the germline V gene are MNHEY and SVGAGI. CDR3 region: CASSITPHEQFF.

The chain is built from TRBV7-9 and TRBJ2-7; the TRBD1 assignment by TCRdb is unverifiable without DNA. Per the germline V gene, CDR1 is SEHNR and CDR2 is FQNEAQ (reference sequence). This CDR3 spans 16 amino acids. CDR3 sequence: CASSSTTGDTSYEQYF.

The CDR3 here is CSARGTRTYNEQFF. The rearrangement joins TRBV20-1 to TRBJ2-1; TCRdb proposes TRBD2, but this gene call is untestable without DNA. The germline gives CDR1 DFQATT, CDR2 SNEGSKA (reference sequence). There are 14 residues in the CDR3.

The CDR3 spells CASSLGRPPLRYEQYF. The chain couples TRBV7-9 to TRBJ2-7; the D call from TCRdb, TRBD1, cannot be confirmed without DNA. CDR3 size: 16 residues. Germline V gene data show CDR1 as SEHNR and CDR2 as FQNEAQ (reference sequence). Combining the CDR3 with reference TRBV7-9 and TRBJ2-7 gives the whole variable domain DTGVSQNPRHKITKRGQNVTFRCDPISEHNRLYWYRQTLGQGPEFLTYFQNEAQLEKSRLLSDRFSAERPKGSFSTLEIQRTEQGDSAMYLCASSLGRPPLRYEQYFGPGTRLTVT.

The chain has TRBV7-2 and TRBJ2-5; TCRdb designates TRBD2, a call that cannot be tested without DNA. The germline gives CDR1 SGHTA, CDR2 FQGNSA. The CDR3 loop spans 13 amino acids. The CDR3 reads CASSLYGSETQYF. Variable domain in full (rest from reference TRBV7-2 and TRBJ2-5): GAGVSQSPSNKVTEKGKDVELRCDPISGHTALYWYRQSLGQGLEFLIYFQGNSAPDKSGLPSDRFSAERTGGSVSTLTIQRTQQEDSAVYLCASSLYGSETQYFGPGTRLLVL.

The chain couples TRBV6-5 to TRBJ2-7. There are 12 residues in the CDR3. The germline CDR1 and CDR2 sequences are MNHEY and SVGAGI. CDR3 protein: CASLDQDYEQYF.